This entry concerns a single T cell receptor beta chain. Genomic DNA of unsorted samples came from tens of millions of PBMCs. The sample comes from a study of shared clonotypes between healthy human individuals. The V gene's germline CDR1 is SEHNR and CDR2 FQNEAQ (reference sequence). The CDR3 is 16 residues long. The ends lost 5 bases at V and 2 bases at J; junction bases unmatched: 8. The assay was carried out at the deep level. Unsorted PBMC contributed about 270 ng DNA, 25,000 to 35,000 T cell genomes, to each replicate PCR. Sequencing on ten immunoSEQ deep assay plates was performed for unsorted PBMC DNA. Method: immunoSEQ multiplex PCR; TCRdb's copy keeps in-frame clones and lacks some. Among some 490,000 clones listed, roughly 80% were seen once.

The V gene is TRBV7-9, the J gene TRBJ2-2, with 7 bases matching TRBD2. This receptor was obtained from a woman in her 40s in good health. Some clones in this sample may be carry-over from other donors' samples. Material for sequencing was PBMCs. CDR3 amino acids: CASSQRGVGNTGELFF. The CDR3 DNA sequence: TGTGCCAGCAGCCAACGGGGGGTAGGAAACACCGGGGAGCTGTTTTTT. Full variable domain (remainder filled in from reference TRBV7-9 and TRBJ2-2): DTGVSQNPRHKITKRGQNVTFRCDPISEHNRLYWYRQTLGQGPEFLTYFQNEAQLEKSRLLSDRFSAERPKGSFSTLEIQRTEQGDSAMYLCASSQRGVGNTGELFFGEGSRLTVL.